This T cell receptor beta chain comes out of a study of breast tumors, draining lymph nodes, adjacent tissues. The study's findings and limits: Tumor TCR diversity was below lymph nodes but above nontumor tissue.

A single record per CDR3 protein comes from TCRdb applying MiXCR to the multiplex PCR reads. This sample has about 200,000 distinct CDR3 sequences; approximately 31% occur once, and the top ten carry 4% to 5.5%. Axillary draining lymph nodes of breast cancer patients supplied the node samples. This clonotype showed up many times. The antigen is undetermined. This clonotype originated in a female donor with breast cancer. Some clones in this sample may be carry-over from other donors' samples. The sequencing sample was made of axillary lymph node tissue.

The CDR3 region is CASSLVAGGPHEQYF. The CDR3 nucleotides read TGCGCCAGCAGCTTGGTGGCGGGAGGGCCCCACGAGCAGTACTTC. The chain links TRBV5-1 to TRBJ2-7; 9 bases agree with TRBD2. The CDR3 sequence is 15 residues long. V lost 0 bases to trimming and J lost 5 bases; unmatched junction nucleotides: 6. The V gene's germline CDR1 is SGHRS and CDR2 YFSETQ.